The entry below gives a single T cell receptor beta chain sequence along with its context. The record originates from a study of blood T cells in healthy people across ages. Study details: About one barcoded beta molecule per two T cells came from capture by template switching.

The second PCR ran about 6 to 11 cycles with a sample-barcoded 5' primer and J-beta primers. TCRdb independently ran MiXCR on the 5' RACE reads; one entry per CDR3 protein. The table has about 680,000 distinct CDR3 sequences, 49% seen once. CDR3 length: 15 residues. CDR1 is SGHTA, CDR2 FQGTGA, per germline. The V and J ends lost 8 bases and 5 bases, in that order; junction bases with no gene match: 8. Each sample used at least 6 million PBMCs. The V and J genes are TRBV7-3 and TRBJ2-3; 12 nucleotides match TRBD2. Sequencing was performed on blood. This TCR was sampled from a woman aged 55-69 years in good health. In nucleotides, the CDR3 is TGTGCCAGCGGGCAACTAGCGGGAGGTCTAGATACGCAGTATTTT. This encodes CASGQLAGGLDTQYF.